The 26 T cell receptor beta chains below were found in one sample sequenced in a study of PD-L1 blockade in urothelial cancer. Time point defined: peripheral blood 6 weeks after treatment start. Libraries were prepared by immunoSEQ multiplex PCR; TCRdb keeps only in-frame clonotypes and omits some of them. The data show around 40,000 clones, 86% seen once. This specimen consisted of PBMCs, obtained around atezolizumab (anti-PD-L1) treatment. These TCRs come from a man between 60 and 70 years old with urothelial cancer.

CDR3 sequence reads: CASSVAVREPPETQYF. The CDR3 DNA follows: TGTGCCAGCAGCGTAGCTGTCCGGGAGCCCCCAGAGACCCAGTACTTC. The chain is built from TRBV9 and TRBJ2-5; maybe TRBD2 (6 bases). Trimming took off 0 bases at V and 4 bases at J, with 16 bases between the two ends. The germline V gene encodes CDR1 SGDLS and CDR2 YYNGEE. CDR3 length: 16 residues.

CDR3 residues: CASSPQTTGAGEKLFF. The CDR3 bases are TGTGCCAGCTCACCCCAGACGACAGGGGCGGGCGAAAAACTGTTTTTT. The genes are TRBV18 and TRBJ1-4, with 8 bases identical to TRBD1. The CDR3 sequence is 16 residues long. V was pared by 3 bases and J by 8 bases, with 11 bases of the junction left unmatched. Per the germline V gene, CDR1 is KGHSH and CDR2 is LQKENI. Full variable domain (missing parts from reference TRBV18 and TRBJ1-4): NAGVMQNPRHLVRRRGQEARLRCSPMKGHSHVYWYRQLPEEGLKFMVYLQKENIIDESGMPKERFSAEFPKEGPSILRIQQVVRGDSAAYFCASSPQTTGAGEKLFFGSGTQLSVL.

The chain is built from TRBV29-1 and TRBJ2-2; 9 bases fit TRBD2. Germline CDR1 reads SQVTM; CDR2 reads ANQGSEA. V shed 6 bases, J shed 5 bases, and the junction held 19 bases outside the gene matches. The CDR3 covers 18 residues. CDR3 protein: CSVSRGGLASPGTGELFF. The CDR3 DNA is TGCAGCGTCTCAAGAGGGGGACTAGCTTCTCCGGGGACCGGGGAGCTGTTTTTT.

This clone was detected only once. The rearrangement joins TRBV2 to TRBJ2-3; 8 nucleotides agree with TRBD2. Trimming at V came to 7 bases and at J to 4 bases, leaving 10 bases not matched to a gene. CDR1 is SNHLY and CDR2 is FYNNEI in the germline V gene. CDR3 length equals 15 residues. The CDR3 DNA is TGTGCCAGCAAGCGGGGGCCGGATCGAGCAGATACGCAGTATTTT. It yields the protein CASKRGPDRADTQYF.

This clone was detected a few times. The CDR3 loop is CASSLGQSNQPQHF. As DNA, the CDR3 is TGTGCCAGCAGCCTGGGACAGAGCAATCAGCCCCAGCATTTT. V gene TRBV4-2 combines with J gene TRBJ1-5; the match to TRBD1 covers 7 bases. There are 14 residues in the CDR3. Germline-derived CDR1 and CDR2 are LGHNA and YNFKEQ. J gave up 1 base and V 4 bases, and 1 base lay outside the gene matches.

For the CDR3, the DNA is TGTGCCACCAGACTTGTATTGTCGGAAGAGACCCAGTACTTC. As protein: CATRLVLSEETQYF. The V and J genes are TRBV15 and TRBJ2-5, with D unclear. This CDR3 region has 14 residues. The V and J ends lost 6 bases and 3 bases respectively, with 14 bases between them. Germline V gene data show CDR1 as LNHNV and CDR2 as YYDKDF (reference sequence).

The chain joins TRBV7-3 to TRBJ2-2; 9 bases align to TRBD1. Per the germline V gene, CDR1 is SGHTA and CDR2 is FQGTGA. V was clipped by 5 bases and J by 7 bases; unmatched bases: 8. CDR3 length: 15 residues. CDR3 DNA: TGTGCCAGCAGCCCCGACAGGGGGGTAAGCGGGGAGCTGTTTTTT. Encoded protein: CASSPDRGVSGELFF. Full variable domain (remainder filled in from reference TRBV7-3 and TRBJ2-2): GAGVSQTPSNKVTEKGKYVELRCDPISGHTALYWYRQSLGQGPEFLIYFQGTGAADDSGLPNDRFFAVRPEGSVSTLKIQRTERGDSAVYLCASSPDRGVSGELFFGEGSRLTVL.

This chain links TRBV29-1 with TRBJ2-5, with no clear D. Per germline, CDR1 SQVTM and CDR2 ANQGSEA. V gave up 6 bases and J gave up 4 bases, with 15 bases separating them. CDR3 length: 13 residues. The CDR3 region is CSVPAPRGETQYF. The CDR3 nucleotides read TGCAGCGTACCGGCCCCCAGAGGAGAGACCCAGTACTTC.

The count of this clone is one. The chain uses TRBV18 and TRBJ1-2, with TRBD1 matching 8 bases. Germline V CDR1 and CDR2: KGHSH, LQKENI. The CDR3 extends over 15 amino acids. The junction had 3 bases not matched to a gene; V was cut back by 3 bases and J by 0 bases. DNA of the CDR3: TGTGCCAGCTCACCTGAGGGACAGGCTAACTATGGCTACACCTTC. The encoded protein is CASSPEGQANYGYTF.

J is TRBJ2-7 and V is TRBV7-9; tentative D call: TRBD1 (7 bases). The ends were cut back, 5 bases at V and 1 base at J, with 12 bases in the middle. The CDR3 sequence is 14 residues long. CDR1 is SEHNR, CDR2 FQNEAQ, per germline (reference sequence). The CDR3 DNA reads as TGTGCCAGCAGCCCCAGGGGGGAGTCCTACGAGCAGTACTTC. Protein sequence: CASSPRGESYEQYF.

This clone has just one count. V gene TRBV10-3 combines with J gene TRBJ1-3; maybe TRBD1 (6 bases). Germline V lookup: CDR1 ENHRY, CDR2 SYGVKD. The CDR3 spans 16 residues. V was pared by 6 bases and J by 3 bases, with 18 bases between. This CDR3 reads CAIRGGLREGGNTIYF. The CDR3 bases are TGTGCCATCAGAGGGGGATTGAGGGAAGGTGGAAACACCATATATTTT.

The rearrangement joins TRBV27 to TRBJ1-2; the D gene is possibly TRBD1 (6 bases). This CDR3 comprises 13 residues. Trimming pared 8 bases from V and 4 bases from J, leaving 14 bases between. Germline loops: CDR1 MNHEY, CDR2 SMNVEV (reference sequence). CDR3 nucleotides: TGTGCCAGCGGGAGCCGGGACATCTATGGCTACACCTTC. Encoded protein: CASGSRDIYGYTF.

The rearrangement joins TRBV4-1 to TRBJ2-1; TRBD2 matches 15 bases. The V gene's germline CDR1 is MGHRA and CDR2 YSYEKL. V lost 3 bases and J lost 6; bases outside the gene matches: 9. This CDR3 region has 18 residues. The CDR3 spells CASSQGLAGGHARNEQFF. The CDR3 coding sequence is TGCGCCAGCAGCCAGGGACTAGCGGGGGGCCACGCCCGCAATGAGCAGTTCTTC.

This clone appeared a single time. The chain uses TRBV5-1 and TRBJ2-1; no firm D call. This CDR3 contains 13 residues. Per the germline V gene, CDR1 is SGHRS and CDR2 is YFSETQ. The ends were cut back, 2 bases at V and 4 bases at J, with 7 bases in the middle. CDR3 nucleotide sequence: TGCGCCAGCAGCTTAGCCACTTACAATGAGCAGTTCTTC. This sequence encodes CASSLATYNEQFF.

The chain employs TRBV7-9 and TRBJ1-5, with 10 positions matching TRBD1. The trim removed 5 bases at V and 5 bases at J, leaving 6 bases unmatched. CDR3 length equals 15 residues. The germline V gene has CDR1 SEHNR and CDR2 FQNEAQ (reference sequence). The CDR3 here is CASSGGQGRYQPQHF. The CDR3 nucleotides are TGTGCCAGCAGCGGGGGACAGGGGCGGTATCAGCCCCAGCATTTT.

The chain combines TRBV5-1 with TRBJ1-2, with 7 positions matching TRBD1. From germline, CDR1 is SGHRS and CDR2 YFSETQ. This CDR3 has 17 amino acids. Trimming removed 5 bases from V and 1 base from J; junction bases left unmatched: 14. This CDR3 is CASSLQGISTVNYGYTF. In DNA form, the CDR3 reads TGCGCCAGCAGTTTACAGGGGATCTCCACCGTTAACTATGGCTACACCTTC.

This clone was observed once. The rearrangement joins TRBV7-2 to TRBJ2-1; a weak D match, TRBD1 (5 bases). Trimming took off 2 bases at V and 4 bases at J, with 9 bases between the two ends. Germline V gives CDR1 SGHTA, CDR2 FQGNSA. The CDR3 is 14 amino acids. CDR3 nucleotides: TGTGCCAGCAGCTTAATGACAGTTTACAATGAGCAGTTCTTC. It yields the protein CASSLMTVYNEQFF.

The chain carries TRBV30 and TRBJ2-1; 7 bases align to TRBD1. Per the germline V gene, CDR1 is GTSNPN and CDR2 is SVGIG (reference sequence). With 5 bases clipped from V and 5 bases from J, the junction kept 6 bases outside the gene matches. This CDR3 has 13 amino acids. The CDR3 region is CAWSGTVDNEQFF. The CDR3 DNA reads TGTGCCTGGTCCGGGACAGTCGACAATGAGCAGTTCTTC. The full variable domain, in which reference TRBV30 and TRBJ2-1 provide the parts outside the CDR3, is SQTIHQWPATLVQPVGSPLSLECTVEGTSNPNLYWYRQAAGRGLQLLFYSVGIGQISSEVPQNLSASRPQDRQFILSSKKLLLSDSGFYLCAWSGTVDNEQFFGPGTRLTVL.

The CDR3 here is CASRTAGQGNSGNTIYF. For the CDR3, the DNA is TGTGCCAGCAGAACCGCGGGACAGGGGAACTCTGGAAACACCATATATTTT. The J gene is TRBJ1-3, the V gene TRBV27, with 10 bases lining up with TRBD1. CDR3 length equals 17 residues. Germline lookup yields CDR1 MNHEY and CDR2 SMNVEV (reference sequence). V lost 6 bases to trimming and J lost 0 bases; unmatched junction nucleotides: 8.

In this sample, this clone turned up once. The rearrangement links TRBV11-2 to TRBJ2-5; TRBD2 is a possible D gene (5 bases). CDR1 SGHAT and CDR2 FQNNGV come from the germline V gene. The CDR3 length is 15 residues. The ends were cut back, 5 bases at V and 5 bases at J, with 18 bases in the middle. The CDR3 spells CASSPVGVVGETQYF. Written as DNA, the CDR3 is TGTGCCAGCAGCCCTGTCGGGGTAGTTGGTGAGACCCAGTACTTC.

The CDR3 sequence is CASSFLMETQYF. The CDR3 DNA is TGTGCCAGCAGCTTCCTAATGGAGACCCAGTACTTC. The genes are TRBV5-6 and TRBJ2-5; D is unresolved. V lost 2 bases and J lost 5, with 7 bases in between. Germline V gives CDR1 SGHDT, CDR2 YYEEEE. The CDR3 is made up of 12 amino acids.

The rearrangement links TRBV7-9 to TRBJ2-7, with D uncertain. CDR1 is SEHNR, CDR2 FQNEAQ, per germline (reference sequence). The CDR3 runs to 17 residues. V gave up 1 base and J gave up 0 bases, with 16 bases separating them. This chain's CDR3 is CASSLDAGSAPSYEQYF. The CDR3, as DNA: TGTGCCAGCAGCTTAGATGCAGGATCCGCCCCCTCCTACGAGCAGTACTTC.

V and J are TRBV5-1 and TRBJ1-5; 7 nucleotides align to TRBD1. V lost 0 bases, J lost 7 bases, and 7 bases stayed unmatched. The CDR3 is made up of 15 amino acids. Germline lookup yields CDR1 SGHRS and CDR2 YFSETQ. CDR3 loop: CASSLAGGGGQPQHF. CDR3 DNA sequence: TGCGCCAGCAGCTTGGCCGGAGGGGGCGGACAGCCCCAGCATTTT.

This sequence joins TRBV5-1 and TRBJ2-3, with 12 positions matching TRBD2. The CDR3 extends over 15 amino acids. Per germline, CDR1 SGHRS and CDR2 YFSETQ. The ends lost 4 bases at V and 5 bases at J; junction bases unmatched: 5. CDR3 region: CASSTGTSGRDTQYF. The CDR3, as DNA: TGCGCCAGCAGCACCGGGACTAGCGGGCGAGATACGCAGTATTTT.

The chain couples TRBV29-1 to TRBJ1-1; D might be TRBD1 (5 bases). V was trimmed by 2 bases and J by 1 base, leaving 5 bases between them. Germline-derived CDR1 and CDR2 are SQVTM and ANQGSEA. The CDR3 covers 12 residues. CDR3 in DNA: TGCAGCGTTGAAAGGGGGAACACTGAAGCTTTCTTT. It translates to CSVERGNTEAFF.

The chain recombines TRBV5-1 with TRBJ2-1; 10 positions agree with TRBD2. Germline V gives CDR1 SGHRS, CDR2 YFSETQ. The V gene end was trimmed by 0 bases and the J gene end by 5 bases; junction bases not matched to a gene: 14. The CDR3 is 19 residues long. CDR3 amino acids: CASSLVYMSSGRGDNEQFF. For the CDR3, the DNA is TGCGCCAGCAGCTTGGTATATATGTCTAGCGGGAGAGGTGACAATGAGCAGTTCTTC.